This T cell receptor beta chain was recovered during a study of long-term antiretroviral therapy in people with HIV. General observations from the study: Clones that had undergone expansion before ART dominated the repertoire at all time points. Despite increasing after ART, diversity remained lower than that of transplant donor controls.

With regard to this clone: The antigen remains unidentified. A junction end diverges from the germline sequence, so it may reflect a read error.

There was at least one pre-ART PBMC sample for each donor, plus at least two post-ART PBMC samples. From germline, CDR1 is SGHRS and CDR2 YFSETQ. The CDR3 loop spans 11 amino acids. At survey level, the immunoSEQ assay was run in its v3.0 version. Repertoires were generated with immunoSEQ multiplex PCR, while TCRdb's copy carries only in-frame clones and drops some. The table records 24,000 or so clones, roughly 85% of them present only once. The TCR sequence derives from a man aged 40-49 years with HIV. The chain joins TRBV5-1 to TRBJ1-4, with D maybe TRBD1 (6 bases). The source material was unsorted PBMCs, sampled 2.3 years after starting antiretroviral therapy. The DNA for the CDR3 is TGCGCCAGCAGCGGGGGACAATTTACGGTTTTT. Protein product: CASSGGQFTVF.